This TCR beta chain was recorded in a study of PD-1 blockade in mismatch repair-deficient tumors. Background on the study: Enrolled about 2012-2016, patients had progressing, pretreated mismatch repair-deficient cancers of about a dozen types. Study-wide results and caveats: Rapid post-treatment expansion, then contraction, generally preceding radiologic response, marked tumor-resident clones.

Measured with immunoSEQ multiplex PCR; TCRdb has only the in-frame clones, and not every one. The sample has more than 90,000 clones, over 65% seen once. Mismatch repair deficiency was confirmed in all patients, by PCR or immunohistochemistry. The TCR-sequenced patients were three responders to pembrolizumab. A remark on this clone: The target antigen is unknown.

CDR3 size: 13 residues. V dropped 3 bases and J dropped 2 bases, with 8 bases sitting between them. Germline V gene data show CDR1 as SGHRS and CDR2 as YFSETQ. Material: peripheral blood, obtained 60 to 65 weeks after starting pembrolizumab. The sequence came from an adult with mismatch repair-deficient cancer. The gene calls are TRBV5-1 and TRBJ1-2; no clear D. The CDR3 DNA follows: TGCGCCAGCAGCTCCCTCCCCAACTATGGCTACACCTTC. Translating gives CASSSLPNYGYTF.